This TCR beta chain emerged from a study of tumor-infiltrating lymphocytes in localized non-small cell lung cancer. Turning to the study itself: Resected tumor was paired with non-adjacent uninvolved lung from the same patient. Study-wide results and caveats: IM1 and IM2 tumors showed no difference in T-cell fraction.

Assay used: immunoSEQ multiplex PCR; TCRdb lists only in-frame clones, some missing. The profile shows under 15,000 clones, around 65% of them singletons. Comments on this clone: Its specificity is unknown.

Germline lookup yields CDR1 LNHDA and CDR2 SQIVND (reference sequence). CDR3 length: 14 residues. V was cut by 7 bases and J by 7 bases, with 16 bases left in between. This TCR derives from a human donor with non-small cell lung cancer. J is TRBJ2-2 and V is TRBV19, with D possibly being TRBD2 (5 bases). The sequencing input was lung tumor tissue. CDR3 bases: TGTGCCAGTAACACCCCAGGCGGGTTCGGGGAGCTGTTTTTT. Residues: CASNTPGGFGELFF.